The source of this T cell receptor beta chain is a study of blood T cell repertoires in COVID-19. This CDR3 comprises 14 residues. The V end was cut by 2 bases, the J end by 1 base, with 8 bases between. Germline V gene sequence: CDR1 MDHEN, CDR2 SYDVKM. TCRdb's copy holds only in-frame clones and misses some; the assay was immunoSEQ multiplex PCR. The table lists approximately 210,000 clones, around 80% of them singletons. Sequencing was performed on peripheral blood. This sequence originates from a woman of 80 years or more with COVID-19, enrolled during active disease. V is TRBV28 and J is TRBJ1-1; D is unclear. In nucleotides, the CDR3 is TGTGCCAGCAGTTTAGTACAGAAGAACACTGAAGCTTTCTTT. This codes for CASSLVQKNTEAFF.